The 5 T cell receptor beta chains presented below share a single source sample, sequenced in a study of blood T cell repertoires in COVID-19. Profiling relied on immunoSEQ multiplex PCR, and the TCRdb table lists in-frame clones only, not all of them. The sample shows 150,000 to 200,000 clones, 88% of them seen only once. Sequencing was performed on PBMCs or T cells enriched from blood (not recorded which). These receptors came from a woman between 50 and 59 years old who had recovered from COVID-19.

This chain uses TRBV30 with TRBJ1-2; the D gene is possibly TRBD1 (5 bases). The CDR3 length is 12 residues. Germline V CDR1 and CDR2: GTSNPN, SVGIG (reference sequence). The V end lost 1 base, the J end lost 8 bases, and 11 bases lay between the germline ends. CDR3 sequence (DNA): TGTGCCTGGAGTGCCGGAGGGGTAGGCTACACCTTC. Its translation is CAWSAGGVGYTF.

The J gene is TRBJ2-4, the V gene TRBV7-9, with D tentatively TRBD2 (5 bases). Germline CDR1 SEHNR, CDR2 FQNEAQ (reference sequence). The CDR3 spans 16 residues. The ends were cut back, 4 bases at V and 8 bases at J, with 21 bases in the middle. The CDR3 protein is CASSSLLLGLQDIQYF. DNA of the CDR3: TGTGCCAGCAGCTCATTACTACTTGGACTTCAGGACATTCAGTACTTC.

J is TRBJ2-1 and V is TRBV10-2; 7 bases map to TRBD1. The ends lost 2 bases at V and 2 bases at J; junction bases unmatched: 9. The CDR3 has 17 amino acids. Germline CDR1 is WSHSY and CDR2 is SAAADI. The CDR3 loop is CASSELQGVIAYNEQFF. CDR3 DNA: TGCGCCAGCAGTGAGCTCCAGGGGGTTATCGCCTACAATGAGCAGTTCTTC.

The genes are TRBV7-3 and TRBJ2-5; 10 bases match TRBD2. Germline V gene sequence: CDR1 SGHTA, CDR2 FQGTGA. This CDR3 is 16 amino acids long. J lost 2 bases, V lost 5 bases, and 8 bases had no gene match. For the CDR3, the DNA is TGTGCCAGCAGCCGGGGAGCTAGCGGGGGACAAGAGACCCAGTACTTC. This codes for CASSRGASGGQETQYF.

Here the CDR3 reads CASTPAGGQETQYF. CDR3 in DNA: TGTGCCAGCACCCCAGCGGGGGGACAAGAGACCCAGTACTTC. The J gene is TRBJ2-5, the V gene TRBV7-6; 9 positions match TRBD2. The CDR3 is made up of 14 amino acids. After removal of 7 bases from V and 2 bases from J, the junction contained 5 bases not matched to a gene. The germline CDR1 and CDR2 sequences are SGHVS and FNYEAQ.